Sequencing of this T cell receptor (beta chain) was carried out in a study of blood T cell repertoires in COVID-19. The overall study: Donors in the United States, Italy and Spain gave samples during acute or convalescent COVID-19. Sources were T cells, B-cell-depleted T cells, or PBMCs; the material itself was cDNA or gDNA.

Original analysis: Nucleated cell number was recorded as an estimate derived from reference gene primer amplification. Data came from immunoSEQ multiplex PCR; TCRdb stores just in-frame clones and leaves some out. The V and J calls and clone size were taken over from that table, and D and trimming were inferred from the DNA. The top ten hold 2.3% of the sample, which has approximately 390,000 clones, approximately 87% seen once. Losses at the gene ends were 5 bases for V and 5 bases for J; bases not matched to a gene: 8. The CDR3 length is 16 residues. Germline V CDR1 and CDR2: LNHDA, SQIVND (reference sequence).

Material: peripheral blood. The TCR originated in a woman aged 55-70 years with COVID-19, enrolled during active disease. The V and J genes are TRBV19 and TRBJ2-1; 11 nucleotides line up with TRBD2. The DNA of the CDR3 is TGTGCCAGTAGTTACCTCCTAGCGGGGGGTAACAATGAGCAGTTCTTC. Protein: CASSYLLAGGNNEQFF.